Listed below are T cell receptor beta chains from one sample, sequenced in a study of molecular identifiers for immune sequencing clone quantification. TCRdb recomputed calls from the PCR reads with MiXCR, one row per CDR3 protein. The table shows about 40,000 distinct CDR3 sequences, with roughly 21% occurring only once. The sample comprised naive CD8+ T cells from blood, with Jurkat cell RNA spiked in. Source of these receptors: a human donor in good health. Some libraries in this study had Jurkat cell RNA spiked in. Each CDR3 is given with its conserved first and last residue. A D gene is named only where the DNA matches it firmly. The size field is filled for only some rows; it gives once, few, many or a size class.

DNA	CDR3	D	length	V	J	size
TGTGCCAGCAGCTTAGACTATAGCTACGATGAGCAGTTCTTC	CASSLDYSYDEQFF	.	14	TRBV11-2	TRBJ2-1	many
TGTGCCAGTAGTAGTGACAGGGGGCACCAAGAGACCCAGTACTTC	CASSSDRGHQETQYF	TRBD1	15	TRBV19	TRBJ2-5	once
TGTGCCACCCTCGGGGGGGAGAATGAAAAACTGTTTTTT	CATLGGENEKLFF	.	13	TRBV6-6	TRBJ1-4	many
TGTGCCAGCAGCTACGAGACAGGGGGCGGTTACGAGCAGTACTTC	CASSYETGGGYEQYF	TRBD1	15	TRBV11-1	TRBJ2-7	many
TGCGCCAGCAGCCAAGATGCGCACCTAGGTTGGCGGGGGGGAAACAATGAGCAGTTCTTC	CASSQDAHLGWRGGNNEQFF	TRBD2	20	TRBV4-3	TRBJ2-1	many
TGTGCCAGCAGTAAGGGGAGAAAAGCTTTCTTT	CASSKGRKAFF	.	11	TRBV6-2/TRBV6-3	TRBJ1-1	many
TGTGCCAGCAGCCAAAATGGAGGGTTAGAGGTCCCCATTCAGTACTTC	CASSQNGGLEVPIQYF	.	16	TRBV3-1	TRBJ2-4	many
TGTGCCAGCAGACGCGCCGAATATAGCAATCAGCCCCAGCATTTT	CASRRAEYSNQPQHF	.	15	TRBV7-2	TRBJ1-5	.
TGTGCCAGCAGCTTAGCTAGCCAGGCCGAGCAGTACTTC	CASSLASQAEQYF	.	13	TRBV13	TRBJ2-7	many
TGCAGCGTTGACCGGGGGGCGAATGAAGATGAAGCTTTCTTT	CSVDRGANEDEAFF	.	14	TRBV29-1	TRBJ1-1	many
TGTGCCTGGAGCCCGAATAACCTGAGCGACGAGCAGTACTTC	CAWSPNNLSDEQYF	.	14	TRBV30	TRBJ2-7	many
TGTGCCAGCAGTTACTCTGGCCAGGGGACAGATACGCAGTATTTT	CASSYSGQGTDTQYF	.	15	TRBV6-5	TRBJ2-3	many
TGTGCCAGCAGCTCCCAACACACTGAAGCTTTCTTT	CASSSQHTEAFF	.	12	TRBV5-4	TRBJ1-1	.
TGTGCCAGCAGTTGGGACTACCAGACCCAAGAGACCCAGTACTTC	CASSWDYQTQETQYF	TRBD2	15	TRBV6-2/TRBV6-3	TRBJ2-5	.
TGTGCCAGCAGCCCCGATCAACGGGGGCAAGAGACCCAGTACTTC	CASSPDQRGQETQYF	.	15	TRBV12-3/TRBV12-4	TRBJ2-5	many
TGTGCCAGCAGCAAATTTTCAGGGGGACAGGGCTGGGAGACCCAGTACTTC	CASSKFSGGQGWETQYF	.	17	TRBV21-1	TRBJ2-5	many
TGTGCCAGCAGTCCGTCGACTGATACCCCCGGGACAGAGATTACCTACGAGCAGTACTTC	CASSPSTDTPGTEITYEQYF	TRBD1	20	TRBV27	TRBJ2-7	many
TGTGCCAGCAGCTTGCCGGGACAGCCCTACGAGCAGTACTTC	CASSLPGQPYEQYF	TRBD1	14	TRBV5-6	TRBJ2-7	many
TGTGCCAGCAGCTCCTCTCCCGCGAACATTCAGTACTTC	CASSSSPANIQYF	.	13	TRBV5-6	TRBJ2-4	many
TGTGCCAGCAGTTACGCGCCAAACAGGGGGACGTGGGCAGATACGCAGTATTTT	CASSYAPNRGTWADTQYF	TRBD1	18	TRBV6-2/TRBV6-3	TRBJ2-3	many
TGCGCCAGCAGCCCACACCGGGCCTACGAGCAGTACTTC	CASSPHRAYEQYF	.	13	TRBV4-1	TRBJ2-7	many
TGCAGTGCTAGAGGAGGCGTAACAGGCACAGGCACAGATACGCAGTATTTT	CSARGGVTGTGTDTQYF	.	17	TRBV20-1	TRBJ2-3	many
TGCGCCAGCAGCCAAGACCGCGGGGCCCGCACAGATACGCAGTATTTT	CASSQDRGARTDTQYF	.	16	TRBV4-3	TRBJ2-3	many
TGCAGCGTCAGGGATTTCGGTGAGCAGTTCTTC	CSVRDFGEQFF	.	11	TRBV29-1	TRBJ2-1	.
TGTGCCAGCAGCTTAGGGACAATGATGGCCTACGAGCAGTACTTC	CASSLGTMMAYEQYF	.	15	TRBV7-9	TRBJ2-7	many
TGTGCCAGCAGTCCCGGGGCCTCCTACGAGCAGTACTTC	CASSPGASYEQYF	.	13	TRBV6-5	TRBJ2-7	.
TGTGCCATCAGTGAAGCGGACACTTGGACCTCTGGGGCCAACGTCCTGACTTTC	CAISEADTWTSGANVLTF	.	18	TRBV10-3	TRBJ2-6	many